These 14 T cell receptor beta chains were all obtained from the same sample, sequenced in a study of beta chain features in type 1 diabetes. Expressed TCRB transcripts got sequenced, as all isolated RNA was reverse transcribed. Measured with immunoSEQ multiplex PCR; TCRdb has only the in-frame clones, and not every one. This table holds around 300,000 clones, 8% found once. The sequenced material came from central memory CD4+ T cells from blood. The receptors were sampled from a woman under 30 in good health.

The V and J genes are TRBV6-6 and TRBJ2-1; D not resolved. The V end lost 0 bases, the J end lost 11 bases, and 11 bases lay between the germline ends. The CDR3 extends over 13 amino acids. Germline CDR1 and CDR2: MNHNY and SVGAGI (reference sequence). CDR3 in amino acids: CASSYSPLDQQFF. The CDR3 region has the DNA TGTGCCAGCAGTTACTCGCCATTAGATCAGCAGTTCTTC.

CDR3: CASSLGSQVPSTDTQYF. Here the CDR3 DNA reads TGTGCCAGCAGCCTCGGATCCCAGGTTCCTAGCACAGATACGCAGTATTTT. The chain uses TRBV7-9 and TRBJ2-3; no clear D gene. Trimming cost V 5 bases and J 0 bases, with 18 bases left between them. This CDR3 region has 17 residues. Looked up from germline, CDR1 is SEHNR and CDR2 is FQNEAQ (reference sequence). Based on the CDR3 plus reference TRBV7-9 and TRBJ2-3, the full variable domain is DTGVSQNPRHKITKRGQNVTFRCDPISEHNRLYWYRQTLGQGPEFLTYFQNEAQLEKSRLLSDRFSAERPKGSFSTLEIQRTEQGDSAMYLCASSLGSQVPSTDTQYFGPGTRLTVL.

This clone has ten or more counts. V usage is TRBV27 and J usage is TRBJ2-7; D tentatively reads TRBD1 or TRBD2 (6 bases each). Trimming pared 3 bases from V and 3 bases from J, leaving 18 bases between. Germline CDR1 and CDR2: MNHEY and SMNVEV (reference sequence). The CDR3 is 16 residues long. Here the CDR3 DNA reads TGTGCCAGCAGTTTGAATGGGGTAGGGGGAGGCTACGAGCAGTACTTC. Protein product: CASSLNGVGGGYEQYF.

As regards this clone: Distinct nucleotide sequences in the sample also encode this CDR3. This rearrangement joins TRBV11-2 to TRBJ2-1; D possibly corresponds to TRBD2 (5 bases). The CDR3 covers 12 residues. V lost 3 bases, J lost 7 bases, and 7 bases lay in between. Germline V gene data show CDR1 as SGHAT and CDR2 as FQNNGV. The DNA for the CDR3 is TGTGCCAGCAGCTTTCGCGGGAATGAGCAGTTCTTC. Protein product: CASSFRGNEQFF.

Here the CDR3 reads CATGQGGNTGELFF. For the CDR3, the DNA is TGTGCCACTGGACAGGGGGGGAACACCGGGGAGCTGTTTTTT. V usage is TRBV6-5 and J usage is TRBJ2-2; 10 bases are shared with TRBD1. V gave up 10 bases and J gave up 1 base; unmatched junction bases: 3. The CDR3 sequence is 14 residues long. Germline values: CDR1 MNHEY, CDR2 SVGAGI.

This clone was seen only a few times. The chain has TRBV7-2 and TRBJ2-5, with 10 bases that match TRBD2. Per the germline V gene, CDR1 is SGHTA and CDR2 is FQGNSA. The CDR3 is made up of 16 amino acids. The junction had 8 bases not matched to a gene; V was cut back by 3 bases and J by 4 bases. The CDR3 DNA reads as TGTGCCAGCAGCTTGGGTCGACTAGCGGGTGGAGAGACCCAGTACTTC. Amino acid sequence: CASSLGRLAGGETQYF.

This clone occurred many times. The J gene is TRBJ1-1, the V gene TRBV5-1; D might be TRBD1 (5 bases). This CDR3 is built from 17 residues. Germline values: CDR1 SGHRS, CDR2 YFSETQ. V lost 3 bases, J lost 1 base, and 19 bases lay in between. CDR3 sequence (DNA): TGCGCCAGCAGCTCAGGGTTCCGGGATAGGGGGAACACTGAAGCTTTCTTT. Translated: CASSSGFRDRGNTEAFF.

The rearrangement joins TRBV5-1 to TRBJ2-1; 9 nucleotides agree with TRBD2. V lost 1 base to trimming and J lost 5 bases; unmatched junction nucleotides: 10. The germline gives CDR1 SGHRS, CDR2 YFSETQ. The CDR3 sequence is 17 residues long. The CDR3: CASSLMAGGPRDNEQFF. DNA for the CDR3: TGCGCCAGCAGCTTGATGGCGGGAGGGCCTCGGGACAATGAGCAGTTCTTC. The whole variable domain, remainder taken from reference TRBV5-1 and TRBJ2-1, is KAGVTQTPRYLIKTRGQQVTLSCSPISGHRSVSWYQQTPGQGLQFLFEYFSETQRNKGNFPGRFSGRQFSNSRSEMNVSTLELGDSALYLCASSLMAGGPRDNEQFFGPGTRLTVL.

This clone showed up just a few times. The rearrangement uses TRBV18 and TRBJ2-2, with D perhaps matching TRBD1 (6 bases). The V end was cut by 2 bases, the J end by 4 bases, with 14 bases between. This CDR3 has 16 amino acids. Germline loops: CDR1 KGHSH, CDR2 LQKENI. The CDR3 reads CASSPKTGEFTGELFF. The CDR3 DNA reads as TGTGCCAGCTCACCAAAGACAGGTGAATTCACCGGGGAGCTGTTTTTT.

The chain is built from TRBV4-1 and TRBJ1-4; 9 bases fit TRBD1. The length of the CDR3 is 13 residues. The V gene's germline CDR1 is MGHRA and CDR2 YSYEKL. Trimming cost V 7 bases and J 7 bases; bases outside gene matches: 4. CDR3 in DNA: TGCGCCAGCAACAGGGGGCCTAGTGAAAAACTGTTTTTT. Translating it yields CASNRGPSEKLFF.

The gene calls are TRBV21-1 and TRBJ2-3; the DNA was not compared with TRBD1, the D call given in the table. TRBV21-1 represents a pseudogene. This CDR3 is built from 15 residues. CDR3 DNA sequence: TGTGCCAGCAGCAAAGTCTCCAGGGAATTCGATACGCAGTATTTT. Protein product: CASSKVSREFDTQYF.

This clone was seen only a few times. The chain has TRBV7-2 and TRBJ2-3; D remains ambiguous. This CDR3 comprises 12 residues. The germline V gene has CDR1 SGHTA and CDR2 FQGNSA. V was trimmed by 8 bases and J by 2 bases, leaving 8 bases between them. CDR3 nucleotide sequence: TGTGCCAGCGGATTTAACACAGATACGCAGTATTTT. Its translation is CASGFNTDTQYF.

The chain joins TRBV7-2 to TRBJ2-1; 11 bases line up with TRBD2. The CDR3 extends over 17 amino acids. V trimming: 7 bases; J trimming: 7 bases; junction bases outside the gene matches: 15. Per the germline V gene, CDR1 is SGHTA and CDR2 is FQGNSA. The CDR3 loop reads CASTSRTSGQKGNEQFF. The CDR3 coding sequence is TGTGCCAGCACCTCTCGGACTAGCGGGCAAAAAGGGAATGAGCAGTTCTTC.

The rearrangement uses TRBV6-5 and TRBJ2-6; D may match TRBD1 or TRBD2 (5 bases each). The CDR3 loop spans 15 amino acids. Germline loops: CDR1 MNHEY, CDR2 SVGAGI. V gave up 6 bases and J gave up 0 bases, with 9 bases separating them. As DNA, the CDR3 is TGTGCCAGCAGCATGGGGGTCTCTGGGGCCAACGTCCTGACTTTC. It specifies CASSMGVSGANVLTF.